This T cell receptor (beta chain) was recorded in a study of metastatic and nonmetastatic thyroid tumors. Study in general: Repertoire comparisons spanned blood and tumor or nodule tissue from malignant and benign thyroid patients.

MiXCR was used by TCRdb to re-call the PCR reads. Of about 18,000 clones in the sample, 25% to 30% were seen once. No treatment had been given to any patient before thyroid surgery. Sequenced sample: tumor tissue. The clonotype originates from a male donor with papillary thyroid cancer or a benign thyroid nodule (not recorded which). Some clones in this sample may be carry-over from other donors' samples.

For the CDR3, the DNA is TGTGCCAGCAGCCCAACATGGGGGGCAGGGGAGCTGTTTTTT. The encoded protein is CASSPTWGAGELFF. The chain has TRBV7-2 and TRBJ2-2; D might be TRBD1 or TRBD2, each matching 6 bases. There are 14 residues in the CDR3. The V end lost 5 bases, the J end lost 8 bases, and 15 bases lay between the germline ends. CDR1 is SGHTA, CDR2 FQGNSA, per germline.